This TCR beta chain comes out of a study of blood T cell repertoires in COVID-19. Background on the study: Italy, Spain and the United States were the sources of the convalescent and acute COVID-19 samples. T cells, B-cell-depleted T cells, or PBMCs supplied cDNA or gDNA.

This clone has a handful of counts. Libraries were prepared by immunoSEQ multiplex PCR; TCRdb keeps only in-frame clonotypes and omits some of them. The table includes about 120,000 clones, approximately 86% detected once. The material sequenced was peripheral blood. The sequence was collected from a woman aged 70-85 years with COVID-19, enrolled during active disease.

The CDR3 region has the DNA TGCGCCAGCAGCTTGTCGACGGGGGGGCCCCAGCATTTT. It is translated as CASSLSTGGPQHF. The chain couples TRBV5-1 to TRBJ1-5; tentative D call: TRBD1 (5 bases). V lost 1 base, J lost 9 bases, and 11 bases lay in between. Germline V lookup: CDR1 SGHRS, CDR2 YFSETQ. CDR3 length equals 13 residues.